This T cell receptor beta chain is from a study of response to subunit inactivated influenza vaccine. Overall study findings and caveats: The authors suggested that every seasonal influenza vaccination recruits few new T cells.

The CDR3 is 20 amino acids. The V gene end was trimmed by 1 base and the J gene end by 0 bases; junction bases not matched to a gene: 16. The germline gives CDR1 MDHEN, CDR2 SYDVKM. TCRdb redid the calling of the RT-PCR reads with MiXCR, one entry per CDR3 protein. The data contain some 640,000 distinct CDR3 sequences, approximately 15% of them seen just once; the ten biggest clones take up 6.5% to 8.5%. A few counts support this clonotype. Antigen unknown. This specimen consisted of PBMCs from blood, obtained around two weeks before vaccination. The clonotype was recovered from a man in his fifties or sixties who received an inactivated influenza vaccine. The V and J genes are TRBV28 and TRBJ2-3, with 7 bases aligning to TRBD1. The CDR3 loop is CASSLYSSPQGVLSTDTQYF. As DNA, the CDR3 is TGTGCCAGCAGTTTATACTCCTCGCCCCAGGGGGTACTTAGCACAGATACGCAGTATTTT.